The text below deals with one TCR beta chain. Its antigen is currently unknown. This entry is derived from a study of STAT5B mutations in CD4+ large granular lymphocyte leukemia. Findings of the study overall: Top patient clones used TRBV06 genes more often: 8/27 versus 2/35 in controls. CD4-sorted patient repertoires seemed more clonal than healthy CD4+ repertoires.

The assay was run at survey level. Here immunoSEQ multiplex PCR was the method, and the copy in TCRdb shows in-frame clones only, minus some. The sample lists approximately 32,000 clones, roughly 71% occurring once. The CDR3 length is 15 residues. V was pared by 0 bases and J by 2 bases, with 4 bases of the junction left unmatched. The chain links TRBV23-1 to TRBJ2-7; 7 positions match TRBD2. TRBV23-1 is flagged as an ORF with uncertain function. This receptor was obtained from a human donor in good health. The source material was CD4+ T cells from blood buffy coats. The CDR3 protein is CASSQSGRGPYEQYF. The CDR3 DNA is TGCGCCAGCAGTCAATCGGGGAGGGGCCCCTACGAGCAGTACTTC.